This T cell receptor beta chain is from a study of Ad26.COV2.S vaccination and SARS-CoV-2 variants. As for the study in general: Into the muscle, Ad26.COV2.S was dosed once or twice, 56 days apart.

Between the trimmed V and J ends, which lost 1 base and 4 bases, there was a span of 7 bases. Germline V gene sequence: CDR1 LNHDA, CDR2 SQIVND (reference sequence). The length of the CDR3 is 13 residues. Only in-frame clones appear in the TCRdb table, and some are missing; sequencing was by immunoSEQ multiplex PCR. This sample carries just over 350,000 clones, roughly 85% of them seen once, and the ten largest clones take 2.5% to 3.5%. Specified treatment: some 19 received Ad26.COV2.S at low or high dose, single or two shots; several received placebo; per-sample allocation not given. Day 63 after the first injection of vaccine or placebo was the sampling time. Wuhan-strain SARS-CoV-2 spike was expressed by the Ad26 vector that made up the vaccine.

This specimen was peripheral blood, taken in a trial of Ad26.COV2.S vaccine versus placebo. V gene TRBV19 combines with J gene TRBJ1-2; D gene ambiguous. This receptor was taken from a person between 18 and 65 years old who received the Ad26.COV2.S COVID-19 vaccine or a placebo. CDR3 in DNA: TGTGCCAGTAGTATAGGACGGATCTATGGCTACACCTTC. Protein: CASSIGRIYGYTF.